The 27 T cell receptor beta chains in this list originate from one sample, sequenced in a study of control samples from healthy donors and cancer patients. TCRdb keeps only in-frame clones here, not all; method: immunoSEQ multiplex PCR. The repertoire consists of 75,000 to 95,000 clones, with around nine tenths occurring once and the leading ten covering 5.7%. Sequenced input: blood. These receptors were collected from a woman between 50 and 59 years old in good health.

The chain uses TRBV6-5 and TRBJ1-5; no reliable D call. V was shortened by 2 bases and J by 5 bases, with 7 bases between the two germline ends. CDR3 length: 13 amino acids. Per the germline V gene, CDR1 is MNHEY and CDR2 is SVGAGI. This CDR3 is CASSYGVDQPQHF. CDR3 sequence (DNA): TGTGCCAGCAGTTACGGGGTGGATCAGCCCCAGCATTTT.

This chain links TRBV30 with TRBJ1-6; 9 bases are a match to TRBD1. The CDR3 is 15 residues long. The ends lost 3 bases at V and 8 bases at J; junction bases unmatched: 8. CDR1 is GTSNPN and CDR2 is SVGIG in the germline V gene (reference sequence). The CDR3 sequence: CAWRGTGGRYSPLHF. The CDR3 bases are TGTGCCTGGAGAGGAACAGGGGGCCGGTATTCACCCCTCCACTTT.

The V gene is TRBV28, the J gene TRBJ1-6, with a tentative D call TRBD1 (6 bases). The CDR3 has 14 residues. Per the germline V gene, CDR1 is MDHEN and CDR2 is SYDVKM. With 6 bases removed from V and 11 bases from J, the gap between germline ends came to 17 bases. The CDR3 spells CASRRGGREAPLHF. CDR3 sequence (DNA): TGTGCCAGCAGGAGGGGGGGGAGGGAGGCACCCCTCCACTTT. The full variable domain, completed using reference TRBV28 and TRBJ1-6, is DVKVTQSSRYLVKRTGEKVFLECVQDMDHENMFWYRQDPGLGLRLIYFSYDVKMKEKGDIPEGYSVSREKKERFSLILESASTNQTSMYLCASRRGGREAPLHFGNGTRLTVT.

V is TRBV28 and J is TRBJ2-7; 9 nucleotides agree with TRBD2. Unmatched junction bases numbered 14, after V lost 8 bases and J lost 6 bases. CDR3 length equals 15 residues. The germline CDR1 and CDR2 sequences are MDHEN and SYDVKM. The CDR3 protein is CASSPYSGGFPEQYF. DNA for the CDR3: TGTGCCAGCTCACCATATAGCGGGGGCTTCCCCGAGCAGTACTTC.

The chain combines TRBV27 with TRBJ2-3; TRBD1 agrees at 9 bases. V was pared by 4 bases and J by 4 bases, with 6 bases of the junction left unmatched. From germline, CDR1 is MNHEY and CDR2 SMNVEV (reference sequence). CDR3 length: 15 residues. The CDR3 protein is CASSSGTGSPDTQYF. In DNA, the CDR3 is TGTGCCAGCAGTTCCGGGACAGGGTCCCCAGATACGCAGTATTTT.

This clone appeared a few times. The CDR3 sequence is CASMRGSYNEQFF. As DNA, the CDR3 is TGTGCCTCCATGAGAGGTTCCTACAATGAGCAGTTCTTC. This chain uses TRBV6-5 with TRBJ2-1, with unresolved D. V was pared by 11 bases and J by 1 base, with 12 bases between. The CDR3 is made up of 13 amino acids. The germline V gene encodes CDR1 MNHEY and CDR2 SVGAGI.

The V gene is TRBV7-8, the J gene TRBJ2-4; TRBD2 matches at 15 bases. Trimming at V came to 4 bases and at J to 9 bases, leaving 13 bases not matched to a gene. CDR1 and CDR2 (germline): SGHVS, FQNEAQ. CDR3 length: 18 residues. The CDR3 DNA reads TGTGCCAGCAGCTCCCTTCTAGGGACTAGCGGGGGGCGGACCATTCAGTACTTC. It translates to CASSSLLGTSGGRTIQYF.

V gene TRBV10-3 combines with J gene TRBJ2-2; D is perhaps TRBD2 (5 bases). Per the germline V gene, CDR1 is ENHRY and CDR2 is SYGVKD. V lost 6 bases to trimming and J lost 6 bases, with 14 bases between them. This CDR3 spans 14 amino acids. The CDR3 sequence: CAIRGEGGAGELFF. The CDR3, as DNA: TGTGCCATCAGGGGCGAGGGCGGAGCCGGGGAGCTGTTTTTT.

The chain combines TRBV5-1 with TRBJ2-3; either TRBD1 or TRBD2 may fit D (5 bases each). This CDR3 has 12 amino acids. Germline values: CDR1 SGHRS, CDR2 YFSETQ. The germline V and J ends were trimmed by 4 bases and 5 bases, with 8 bases remaining between them. The CDR3 region has the DNA TGCGCCAGCAGCCGGGACCGAGATACGCAGTATTTT. Protein: CASSRDRDTQYF.

This clone was seen once. The V and J genes are TRBV12-5 and TRBJ2-1; possibly TRBD2 for D (5 bases). The V gene's germline CDR1 is LGHNT and CDR2 FRNRAP. Trimming stripped 0 bases from V and 7 bases from J, with 19 bases between. The CDR3 extends over 17 amino acids. The CDR3 loop reads CASGLVTNGLRMNEQFF. The CDR3 DNA is TGTGCTAGTGGTTTGGTAACTAACGGACTGCGCATGAATGAGCAGTTCTTC.

V is TRBV5-1 and J is TRBJ1-3, with 9 bases that match TRBD1. The CDR3 covers 18 residues. Germline lookup yields CDR1 SGHRS and CDR2 YFSETQ. Losses at the gene ends were 3 bases for V and 0 bases for J; bases not matched to a gene: 10. This chain's CDR3 is CASSSPGTGIDSGNTIYF. CDR3 nucleotide sequence: TGCGCCAGCAGCTCTCCCGGGACAGGGATAGACTCTGGAAACACCATATATTTT.

The chain combines TRBV15 with TRBJ1-4; D call uncertain. From germline, CDR1 is LNHNV and CDR2 YYDKDF (reference sequence). The CDR3 is 16 residues long. The V and J ends lost 0 bases and 10 bases respectively, with 18 bases between them. This CDR3 is CATSRDPRSVLPKLFF. Here the CDR3 DNA reads TGTGCCACCAGCAGAGATCCCAGGTCGGTTCTTCCAAAACTGTTTTTT.

The CDR3 reads CATSDLSGGAEKNTDTQYF. The CDR3 nucleotides read TGTGCCACCAGTGACCTTAGCGGGGGGGCAGAAAAGAACACAGATACGCAGTATTTT. This rearrangement joins TRBV24-1 to TRBJ2-3, with 11 bases matching TRBD2. This CDR3 comprises 19 residues. Germline CDR1 reads KGHDR; CDR2 reads SFDVKD. V was pared by 4 bases and J by 2 bases, with 13 bases of the junction left unmatched.

The chain couples TRBV19 to TRBJ1-2; the match to TRBD1 covers 7 bases. V shed 7 bases and J 7 bases; nucleotides not matched to a gene: 12. The CDR3 runs 14 residues. The V gene's germline CDR1 is LNHDA and CDR2 SQIVND (reference sequence). CDR3 region: CASTNLETGSGYTF. CDR3 DNA: TGTGCCAGTACGAACCTTGAGACAGGGTCTGGCTACACCTTC.

This clone was observed a few times. The V gene is TRBV24-1, the J gene TRBJ2-1; 11 positions agree with TRBD2. Germline CDR1 and CDR2: KGHDR and SFDVKD. Trimming took 3 bases from V and 5 from J; bases not matched to a gene: 5. The CDR3 consists of 16 residues. The CDR3 sequence: CATSDVAGGRNNEQFF. The CDR3 DNA follows: TGTGCCACCAGTGATGTAGCGGGGGGGCGAAACAATGAGCAGTTCTTC.

The chain couples TRBV7-7 to TRBJ2-7; either TRBD1 or TRBD2 may supply D (6 bases each). Trimming removed 1 base at V and 9 bases at J, with 13 bases between. The CDR3 has 13 residues. Germline assignment: CDR1 SSHAT and CDR2 FNYEAQ (reference sequence). The CDR3 coding sequence is TGTGCCAGCAGCTTAGGGTCGGGGGCCGTGCAGTACTTC. It specifies CASSLGSGAVQYF.

This chain links TRBV2 with TRBJ1-1; D unresolved. Trimming shortened V by 8 bases and J by 5 bases, and 15 bases separated the two germline ends. CDR3 size: 13 residues. The germline V gene has CDR1 SNHLY and CDR2 FYNNEI. The CDR3 bases are TGTGCCAGCGGAAGACGGTGGGGAACTGAAGCTTTCTTT. Translated, it gives CASGRRWGTEAFF.

The V and J genes are TRBV30 and TRBJ2-7; tentatively, D is TRBD1 (5 bases). This CDR3 comprises 13 residues. Germline CDR1 and CDR2: GTSNPN and SVGIG (reference sequence). The germline V and J ends were trimmed by 2 bases and 2 bases, with 10 bases remaining between them. The CDR3 is CAWSNKGAYEQYF. The CDR3 nucleotides read TGTGCCTGGAGTAATAAAGGGGCCTACGAGCAGTACTTC.

J is TRBJ2-7 and V is TRBV6-5; possible D gene TRBD1, 5 bases. The germline V and J ends were trimmed by 9 bases and 4 bases, with 19 bases remaining between them. Germline V gene lookup returns CDR1 MNHEY and CDR2 SVGAGI. The CDR3 loop spans 14 amino acids. In DNA, the CDR3 is TGTGCCAGTCGTAGGCAAGGGGCCCTTTACGAGCAGTACTTC. As protein: CASRRQGALYEQYF.

The chain recombines TRBV19 with TRBJ2-1, with TRBD1 matching 11 bases. Trimming at V came to 5 bases and at J to 0 bases, leaving 0 bases not matched to a gene. CDR1 is LNHDA, CDR2 SQIVND, per germline (reference sequence). The CDR3 loop spans 15 amino acids. The CDR3 nucleotides are TGTGCCAGTAGTGGGACAGGGGGCTCCTACAATGAGCAGTTCTTC. This gives the protein CASSGTGGSYNEQFF.

This clone appeared a single time. The rearrangement joins TRBV2 to TRBJ2-7, with a weak D call TRBD1 (7 bases). The CDR3 totals 14 residues. V was clipped by 7 bases and J by 4 bases, with 17 bases between them. Germline loops: CDR1 SNHLY, CDR2 FYNNEI. The CDR3 spells CASKRQGGTYEQYF. CDR3 DNA sequence: TGTGCCAGCAAGAGGCAGGGGGGAACTTACGAGCAGTACTTC.

The chain links TRBV5-1 to TRBJ2-1; TRBD2 matches at 10 bases. The CDR3 totals 15 residues. CDR1 and CDR2 (germline): SGHRS, YFSETQ. J gave up 4 bases and V 1 base, and 2 bases lay outside the gene matches. The CDR3 sequence is CASSLTSGVYNEQFF. CDR3 DNA: TGCGCCAGCAGCTTGACTAGCGGGGTTTACAATGAGCAGTTCTTC.

This rearrangement joins TRBV1 to TRBJ2-7; the D call TRBD2 from the table was never checked on the DNA. TRBV1 is described as a pseudogene. The CDR3 covers 14 residues. The CDR3 DNA sequence: TGCACCAGCAGCCATAGCGGGGAGAGGTGCGAGCAGTACTTC. This sequence encodes CTSSHSGERCEQYF.

The V call is TRBV30, the J call TRBJ1-2; no firm D call. The CDR3 covers 11 residues. V shed 5 bases and J shed 4 bases, with 8 bases lying between them. The germline gives CDR1 GTSNPN, CDR2 SVGIG (reference sequence). The CDR3 sequence is CAWVDTYGYTF. DNA for the CDR3: TGTGCCTGGGTTGACACCTATGGCTACACCTTC.

The chain recombines TRBV7-9 with TRBJ1-2; D remains unclear. Germline V lookup: CDR1 SEHNR, CDR2 FQNEAQ (reference sequence). This CDR3 is 11 amino acids long. Trimming stripped 8 bases from V and 6 bases from J, with 10 bases between. This CDR3 is CASAVTHGYTF. In DNA, the CDR3 is TGTGCCAGCGCGGTTACCCATGGCTACACCTTC.

This chain joins TRBV6-1 and TRBJ1-4, with TRBD1 matching 9 bases. Germline CDR1 MNHNS, CDR2 SASEGT. The CDR3 consists of 17 residues. The ends lost 2 bases at V and 4 bases at J; junction bases unmatched: 8. The DNA for the CDR3 is TGTGCCAGCAGTGAAAACCGACCGGGACAGGGTAATGAAAAACTGTTTTTT. It specifies CASSENRPGQGNEKLFF.

V is TRBV10-2 and J is TRBJ1-1, with D tentatively TRBD1 (6 bases). Trimming left V 4 bases short and J 6 bases short, with 15 bases between. CDR3 length: 14 residues. Germline V gene sequence: CDR1 WSHSY, CDR2 SAAADI. CDR3 protein: CASSASQQGSEAFF. The CDR3 nucleotides are TGCGCCAGCAGTGCCTCCCAACAGGGATCTGAAGCTTTCTTT.